This T cell receptor beta chain is from a study of blood T cell repertoires in COVID-19. Trimming left V 9 bases short and J 1 base short, with 15 bases between. Germline V gene sequence: CDR1 LNHDA, CDR2 SQIVND (reference sequence). This CDR3 spans 15 amino acids. Method: immunoSEQ multiplex PCR; TCRdb's copy keeps in-frame clones and lacks some. The sample consists of 95,000 to 100,000 clones, about 89% of them appearing once. The sequence was collected from a man aged 45-60 years with acute or convalescent COVID-19. The chain combines TRBV19 with TRBJ2-2, with a possible D match to TRBD2 (5 bases). Source material: peripheral blood. CDR3 nucleotide sequence: TGTGCCAGCCAATGGGGAGACTTGAACACCGGGGAGCTGTTTTTT. This sequence encodes CASQWGDLNTGELFF. Together with reference TRBV19 and TRBJ2-2, the CDR3 gives the full variable domain: DGGITQSPKYLFRKEGQNVTLSCEQNLNHDAMYWYRQDPGQGLRLIYYSQIVNDFQKGDIAEGYSVSREKKESFPLTVTSAQKNPTAFYLCASQWGDLNTGELFFGEGSRLTVL.